What follows are 9 T cell receptor beta chains derived from one specimen sequenced in a study of T-cell reconstitution after alpha-beta-depleted transplantation in children. This sample's TCRbeta library carried unique molecular identifier barcodes. MiXCR, run by TCRdb on the PCR reads, gives a single entry per CDR3 protein. Of 550,000 to 800,000 distinct CDR3 sequences listed, approximately 14% are singletons. Sequencing used PBMCs, obtained before TCRalphabeta/CD19-depleted stem cell transplant. These receptors were obtained from a girl aged 2 to 9 with congenital amegakaryocytic thrombocytopenia, due to receive a stem cell transplant.

This chain joins TRBV20-1 and TRBJ2-7, with 10 bases lining up with TRBD2. J was trimmed by 7 bases and V by 5 bases; bases with no gene match: 11. The CDR3 sequence is 14 residues long. CDR1 DFQATT and CDR2 SNEGSKA come from the germline V gene (reference sequence). The CDR3 sequence is CSADGLADGLEQYF. The CDR3 region has the DNA TGCAGTGCTGACGGACTAGCGGACGGCTTAGAGCAGTACTTC.

This clonotype appeared many times. The chain employs TRBV9 and TRBJ2-3; 7 bases are a match to TRBD2. Looked up from germline, CDR1 is SGDLS and CDR2 is YYNGEE. The CDR3 consists of 17 residues. The V and J ends lost 3 bases and 3 bases, in that order; junction bases with no gene match: 13. The CDR3 region has the DNA TGTGCCAGCAGCGATAAACCGGGAACAGCGGGGACAGATACGCAGTATTTT. Its protein is CASSDKPGTAGTDTQYF.

This clonotype showed up just a few times. The rearrangement joins TRBV7-2 to TRBJ2-5; 7 bases line up with TRBD2. Germline assignment: CDR1 SGHTA and CDR2 FQGNSA. There are 15 residues in the CDR3. Trimming took 1 base from V and 5 from J; bases not matched to a gene: 7. The CDR3 here is CASSLVRGSSETQYF. CDR3 bases: TGTGCCAGCAGCTTAGTTCGCGGGAGCAGTGAGACCCAGTACTTC.

The gene calls are TRBV20-1 and TRBJ2-1; 13 bases align to TRBD2. The CDR3 loop spans 19 amino acids. CDR1 and CDR2 (germline): DFQATT, SNEGSKA (reference sequence). V gave up 1 base and J gave up 4 bases; unmatched junction bases: 13. The CDR3 here is CSARGAGTSGVWGYNEQFF. DNA of the CDR3: TGCAGTGCTAGAGGGGCGGGGACTAGCGGGGTTTGGGGTTACAATGAGCAGTTCTTC.

In its sample, this clonotype was seen a few times. CDR3 DNA sequence: TGTGCCTGGAGTACAGGGGGACGGGGGCAGTTCTTC. Residues: CAWSTGGRGQFF. V gene TRBV30 combines with J gene TRBJ2-1; 8 nucleotides match TRBD1. The CDR3 consists of 12 residues. CDR1 GTSNPN and CDR2 SVGIG come from the germline V gene (reference sequence). V lost 2 bases, J lost 12 bases, and 6 bases stayed unmatched.

V gene TRBV2 combines with J gene TRBJ1-1; D is undetermined. V was trimmed by 4 bases and J by 1 base, leaving 7 bases between them. CDR1 and CDR2 from the germline V gene are SNHLY and FYNNEI. The CDR3 is 13 amino acids. The CDR3 DNA reads TGTGCCAGCAGTGTGCGACAGAACACTGAAGCTTTCTTT. Protein sequence: CASSVRQNTEAFF.

This clonotype was observed at least ten times. CDR3 loop: CSAPGLAGFQETQYF. DNA of the CDR3: TGCAGTGCTCCCGGACTAGCGGGATTCCAAGAGACCCAGTACTTC. The rearrangement links TRBV20-1 to TRBJ2-5; 12 positions agree with TRBD2. Unmatched junction bases numbered 5, after V lost 5 bases and J lost 1 base. CDR3 length: 15 amino acids. Looked up from germline, CDR1 is DFQATT and CDR2 is SNEGSKA (reference sequence).

This clonotype has a handful of counts. The V and J genes are TRBV7-9 and TRBJ2-7; 9 bases map to TRBD1. Germline V CDR1 and CDR2: SEHNR, FQNEAQ (reference sequence). V lost 3 bases and J lost 3; bases outside the gene matches: 6. The CDR3 is made up of 15 amino acids. The CDR3 DNA reads TGTGCCAGCAGCTTCTTCGGGACAGGGTACTACGAGCAGTACTTC. This gives the protein CASSFFGTGYYEQYF.

The table lists this clonotype with many counts. J is TRBJ1-4 and V is TRBV5-1; D possibly corresponds to TRBD1 (5 bases). The CDR3 has 16 residues. V was cut by 0 bases and J by 0 bases, with 9 bases left in between. Per germline, CDR1 SGHRS and CDR2 YFSETQ. The CDR3 here is CASSLGQGTTNEKLFF. For the CDR3, the DNA is TGCGCCAGCAGCTTGGGCCAGGGCACAACTAATGAAAAACTGTTTTTT.